The rows below give T cell receptor beta chains drawn from one sample of a study of blood T cells in healthy people across ages. TCRdb called the 5' RACE reads again in MiXCR, with one record for every CDR3 protein. The data hold around 280,000 distinct CDR3 sequences, with 25% to 30% observed a single time. The sample was blood. The receptors originated from an older woman in good health. CDR3s include the opening cysteine and the closing phenylalanine or tryptophan. The D gene is left open where the match is weak. Clone size is stated in some rows and not others, as once, few, many or a class when expanded.

clone_size: many
d_call: TRBD2
j_call: TRBJ2-1
v_call: TRBV6-5
cdr3_aa: CASQREIYNEQFF
cdr3_nt: TGTGCCAGCCAGCGGGAGATCTACAATGAGCAGTTCTTC

clone_size: once
d_call: TRBD1
j_call: TRBJ1-4
v_call: TRBV20-1
cdr3_aa: CSARGPPGQGAAGEKLFF
cdr3_nt: TGCAGTGCTAGGGGTCCACCGGGACAGGGGGCGGCGGGAGAAAAACTGTTTTTT

clone_size: few
d_call: TRBD1
j_call: TRBJ2-2
v_call: TRBV20-1
cdr3_aa: CSAGGQAYTGELFF
cdr3_nt: TGCAGTGCTGGAGGACAGGCCTACACCGGGGAGCTGTTTTTT

clone_size: NA
d_call: TRBD1
j_call: TRBJ1-1
v_call: TRBV5-1
cdr3_aa: CASSYDRGEAFF
cdr3_nt: TGCGCCAGCAGCTACGACAGGGGTGAAGCTTTCTTT

clone_size: NA
d_call: NA
j_call: TRBJ2-7
v_call: TRBV3-1
cdr3_aa: CASSLDRPGGEQYF
cdr3_nt: TGTGCCAGCAGTTTAGACAGGCCGGGGGGAGAGCAGTACTTC

clone_size: NA
d_call: TRBD2
j_call: TRBJ2-1
v_call: TRBV7-3
cdr3_aa: CASSLQGTSAYNEQFF
cdr3_nt: TGTGCCAGCAGCCTCCAGGGAACTAGCGCGTACAATGAGCAGTTCTTC

clone_size: NA
d_call: NA
j_call: TRBJ1-6
v_call: TRBV11-2
cdr3_aa: CASSLDRQGNSPLHF
cdr3_nt: TGTGCCAGCAGCTTAGATCGGCAGGGTAATTCACCCCTCCACTTT

clone_size: NA
d_call: TRBD2
j_call: TRBJ2-1
v_call: TRBV6-2/TRBV6-3
cdr3_aa: CASSQRLAGVRNEQFF
cdr3_nt: TGTGCCAGCAGTCAAAGACTAGCGGGAGTTCGCAATGAGCAGTTCTTC

clone_size: few
d_call: NA
j_call: TRBJ2-1
v_call: TRBV2
cdr3_aa: CASSALLEEQFF
cdr3_nt: TGTGCCAGCAGTGCCCTCTTGGAGGAGCAGTTCTTC

clone_size: once
d_call: NA
j_call: TRBJ1-2
v_call: TRBV12-3/TRBV12-4
cdr3_aa: CASSPSFGNYGYTF
cdr3_nt: TGTGCCAGCAGTCCGTCGTTCGGAAACTATGGCTACACCTTC

clone_size: NA
d_call: NA
j_call: TRBJ2-7
v_call: TRBV12-3/TRBV12-4
cdr3_aa: CASSLIRGREQYF
cdr3_nt: TGTGCCAGCAGTTTGATCCGGGGGAGAGAGCAGTACTTC

clone_size: NA
d_call: TRBD2
j_call: TRBJ2-3
v_call: TRBV7-2
cdr3_aa: CASSLGPGLAGTDTQYF
cdr3_nt: TGTGCCAGCAGCTTAGGCCCAGGACTAGCGGGCACAGATACGCAGTATTTT

clone_size: few
d_call: NA
j_call: TRBJ2-1
v_call: TRBV9
cdr3_aa: CASSVVAGDSEQFF
cdr3_nt: TGTGCCAGCAGCGTAGTCGCAGGAGACAGTGAGCAGTTCTTC

clone_size: few
d_call: TRBD2
j_call: TRBJ2-1
v_call: TRBV5-1
cdr3_aa: CASSLRTSGRMNEQFF
cdr3_nt: TGCGCCAGCAGCTTGAGGACTAGCGGGAGGATGAATGAGCAGTTCTTC

clone_size: NA
d_call: TRBD2
j_call: TRBJ2-1
v_call: TRBV29-1
cdr3_aa: CSVETGTRHSNEQFF
cdr3_nt: TGCAGCGTTGAAACCGGGACTAGGCATTCAAATGAGCAGTTCTTC

clone_size: NA
d_call: NA
j_call: TRBJ2-2
v_call: TRBV7-9
cdr3_aa: CASSLNRDSARGGELFF
cdr3_nt: TGTGCCAGCAGCTTAAACCGGGACTCCGCTCGGGGCGGGGAGCTGTTTTTT

clone_size: NA
d_call: NA
j_call: TRBJ2-1
v_call: TRBV15
cdr3_aa: CATSRDLAGSYNEQFF
cdr3_nt: TGTGCCACCAGCAGAGATCTCGCGGGTTCCTACAATGAGCAGTTCTTC

clone_size: NA
d_call: NA
j_call: TRBJ2-4
v_call: TRBV4-1
cdr3_aa: CASSRVQLAKNIQYF
cdr3_nt: TGCGCCAGCAGCCGCGTACAGCTAGCCAAAAACATTCAGTACTTC

clone_size: NA
d_call: NA
j_call: TRBJ2-7
v_call: TRBV6-2/TRBV6-3
cdr3_aa: CASSYSATATYYEQYF
cdr3_nt: TGTGCCAGCAGTTACTCGGCGACAGCTACTTACTACGAGCAGTACTTC

clone_size: NA
d_call: TRBD2
j_call: TRBJ2-1
v_call: TRBV28
cdr3_aa: CASSFPRAGGNEQFF
cdr3_nt: TGTGCCAGCAGTTTCCCCCGAGCGGGAGGGAATGAGCAGTTCTTC

clone_size: few
d_call: TRBD1
j_call: TRBJ1-4
v_call: TRBV20-1
cdr3_aa: CSARPAGTGGSTNEKLFF
cdr3_nt: TGCAGTGCTAGACCCGCCGGGACAGGGGGTTCAACTAATGAAAAACTGTTTTTT

clone_size: NA
d_call: TRBD2
j_call: TRBJ2-5
v_call: TRBV29-1
cdr3_aa: CSVVLAGGPFETQYF
cdr3_nt: TGCAGCGTTGTTCTAGCGGGAGGGCCTTTCGAGACCCAGTACTTC

clone_size: many
d_call: TRBD2
j_call: TRBJ2-7
v_call: TRBV6-5
cdr3_aa: CASSYSGEGTYEQYF
cdr3_nt: TGTGCCAGCAGTTACTCAGGGGAGGGTACCTACGAGCAGTACTTC

clone_size: few
d_call: TRBD1
j_call: TRBJ2-4
v_call: TRBV27
cdr3_aa: CASSLAWTGNKNIQYF
cdr3_nt: TGTGCCAGCAGTTTGGCCTGGACAGGGAACAAAAACATTCAGTACTTC

clone_size: many
d_call: NA
j_call: TRBJ1-4
v_call: TRBV3-1
cdr3_aa: CASSQAGWGEKLFF
cdr3_nt: TGTGCCAGCAGCCAAGCGGGGTGGGGTGAAAAACTGTTTTTT

clone_size: NA
d_call: TRBD2
j_call: TRBJ2-2
v_call: TRBV27
cdr3_aa: CASLKAGLGSGELFF
cdr3_nt: TGTGCCAGTCTGAAAGCGGGACTAGGATCCGGGGAGCTGTTTTTT

clone_size: many
d_call: NA
j_call: TRBJ2-5
v_call: TRBV15
cdr3_aa: CATSRDWLKGGQETQYF
cdr3_nt: TGTGCCACCAGCAGAGATTGGTTAAAGGGTGGCCAAGAGACCCAGTACTTC

clone_size: few
d_call: TRBD1
j_call: TRBJ2-6
v_call: TRBV5-1
cdr3_aa: CASSPDRLSSGANVLTF
cdr3_nt: TGCGCCAGCAGCCCGGACAGGCTGAGCTCTGGGGCCAACGTCCTGACTTTC

clone_size: few
d_call: TRBD2
j_call: TRBJ2-1
v_call: TRBV18
cdr3_aa: CASSREVSDEQFF
cdr3_nt: TGTGCCAGCTCCCGGGAGGTCTCGGATGAGCAGTTCTTC

clone_size: NA
d_call: TRBD1
j_call: TRBJ2-7
v_call: TRBV27
cdr3_aa: CASSLVVGQTYEQYF
cdr3_nt: TGTGCCAGCAGTTTAGTGGTGGGACAGACCTACGAGCAGTACTTC

clone_size: NA
d_call: NA
j_call: TRBJ2-2
v_call: TRBV3-1
cdr3_aa: CASSRVLTGELFF
cdr3_nt: TGTGCCAGCAGCCGGGTCCTCACCGGGGAGCTGTTTTTT

clone_size: NA
d_call: TRBD2
j_call: TRBJ2-5
v_call: TRBV12-3/TRBV12-4
cdr3_aa: CASSPGGTSGSGQYF
cdr3_nt: TGTGCCAGCAGTCCTGGGGGGACTAGCGGGAGCGGACAGTACTTC

clone_size: NA
d_call: NA
j_call: TRBJ2-7
v_call: TRBV28
cdr3_aa: CASSIGLSYEQYF
cdr3_nt: TGTGCCAGCAGCATCGGACTTTCTTACGAGCAGTACTTC

clone_size: NA
d_call: NA
j_call: TRBJ1-5
v_call: TRBV28
cdr3_aa: CASSPPLWNQPQHF
cdr3_nt: TGTGCCAGCAGTCCCCCCCTTTGGAATCAGCCCCAGCATTTT

clone_size: few
d_call: NA
j_call: TRBJ2-4
v_call: TRBV5-6
cdr3_aa: CASSFTGGGIAKNIQYF
cdr3_nt: TGTGCCAGCAGCTTTACCGGGGGCGGGATAGCCAAAAACATTCAGTACTTC

clone_size: few
d_call: NA
j_call: TRBJ2-1
v_call: TRBV6-2/TRBV6-3
cdr3_aa: CASSDSDEQFF
cdr3_nt: TGTGCCAGCAGTGACTCGGATGAGCAGTTCTTC

clone_size: NA
d_call: NA
j_call: TRBJ1-5
v_call: TRBV20-1
cdr3_aa: CSAGGTGNQPQHF
cdr3_nt: TGCAGTGCTGGAGGAACAGGAAATCAGCCCCAGCATTTT

clone_size: NA
d_call: TRBD1
j_call: TRBJ2-7
v_call: TRBV25-1
cdr3_aa: CASSDPGQNYEQYF
cdr3_nt: TGTGCCAGCAGTGACCCGGGACAGAACTACGAGCAGTACTTC

clone_size: NA
d_call: NA
j_call: TRBJ1-5
v_call: TRBV28
cdr3_aa: CASSSQTGGGQHF
cdr3_nt: TGTGCCAGCAGTTCCCAGACAGGAGGTGGTCAGCATTTT

clone_size: NA
d_call: TRBD2
j_call: TRBJ2-1
v_call: TRBV7-3
cdr3_aa: CASSFVGGTTRDEQFF
cdr3_nt: TGTGCCAGCAGCTTCGTGGGGGGGACCACAAGGGATGAGCAGTTCTTC

clone_size: few
d_call: NA
j_call: TRBJ2-1
v_call: TRBV10-3
cdr3_aa: CAISESGLGSYNEQFF
cdr3_nt: TGTGCCATCAGTGAGTCGGGGTTAGGCTCCTACAATGAGCAGTTCTTC

clone_size: few
d_call: TRBD2
j_call: TRBJ2-1
v_call: TRBV3-1
cdr3_aa: CASRPSGFHNEQFF
cdr3_nt: TGTGCCAGCAGACCTAGCGGGTTTCACAACGAGCAGTTCTTC

clone_size: NA
d_call: NA
j_call: TRBJ2-5
v_call: TRBV4-2
cdr3_aa: CASSQGTDQRLGPKETQYF
cdr3_nt: TGTGCCAGCAGCCAGGGGACGGACCAGAGGCTAGGCCCTAAAGAGACCCAGTACTTC

clone_size: NA
d_call: NA
j_call: TRBJ2-5
v_call: TRBV21-1
cdr3_aa: CASSKDRLAGGLRETQYF
cdr3_nt: TGTGCCAGCAGCAAAGACAGACTAGCGGGAGGCTTGAGGGAGACCCAGTACTTC

clone_size: few
d_call: NA
j_call: TRBJ1-4
v_call: TRBV5-1
cdr3_aa: CASSSMDATNEKLFF
cdr3_nt: TGCGCCAGCAGCTCCATGGATGCAACTAATGAAAAACTGTTTTTT

clone_size: NA
d_call: NA
j_call: TRBJ1-1
v_call: TRBV3-1
cdr3_aa: CASSLFGEVAFF
cdr3_nt: TGTGCCAGCAGCCTCTTCGGGGAAGTAGCTTTCTTT

clone_size: NA
d_call: TRBD2
j_call: TRBJ2-5
v_call: TRBV12-3/TRBV12-4
cdr3_aa: CASALGAGVTNGQYF
cdr3_nt: TGTGCCAGCGCTCTCGGAGCGGGGGTTACAAATGGCCAGTACTTC

clone_size: NA
d_call: NA
j_call: TRBJ2-5
v_call: TRBV11-2
cdr3_aa: CASNPGLGRYEQYF
cdr3_nt: TGTGCCAGCAATCCGGGACTCGGACGTTACGAGCAGTACTTT